The present entry profiles one T cell receptor (beta chain) with its context. These data are taken from a study of control samples from healthy donors and cancer patients. The assay was immunoSEQ multiplex PCR, and TCRdb's table has in-frame clones only and misses some. The data show approximately 210,000 clones, roughly nine tenths seen once. The specimen sequenced was blood. This receptor was identified in a man younger than 45 in good health.

Written as DNA, the CDR3 is TGTGCCAGCAGCTTAGTTCCTAGAAACACAGATACGCAGTATTTT. Its protein product is CASSLVPRNTDTQYF. J is TRBJ2-3 and V is TRBV11-2; D is undetermined. The CDR3 runs 15 residues. Trimming stripped 1 base from V and 2 bases from J, with 10 bases between. Germline CDR1 reads SGHAT; CDR2 reads FQNNGV.